The entry below describes one T cell receptor beta chain. This clone was found once. No antigen is known for it. No quality values exist for individual bases; no much larger clone is one base distant. TCRbeta CDR3 regions were amplified from genomic DNA using the immunoSEQ Assay, a bias-controlled multiplex PCR. The paper's processing steps were these. Within the assay, amplification of reference gene primers was used to estimate how many nucleated cells each sample contained. To quantify the absolute abundance of each unique TCRbeta CDR3 rearrangement, sequence reads were collapsed and filtered. For each sample, productive Simpson clonality was calculated by taking the square root of Simpson's diversity index across productive rearrangements. TCRdb holds this immuneACCESS table with in-frame rearrangements only. Some clones are missing; in checked studies, unresolved V genes explain under half, and the rest has no known cause. V and J calls and clone size are copied from that table; D and trimming were computed from the DNA. For this sample there are approximately 440,000 clones; about 87% appear just once. Around 13% of the sample is in the top ten clones.

One collaborating source in Seattle enrolled patients during active infection and followed them longitudinally through the course of disease. Collaborating institutions collected whole blood in K2EDTA tubes following their own protocols. For TCRbeta analysis, collaborators shipped samples in one of three forms: frozen whole blood, isolated PBMCs, or DNA extracted from either of those sample types. From cysteine to phenylalanine, the CDR3 is 12 amino acids long. Only the CDR3 portion is preserved as DNA: 36 bases, with reading frame beginning at the first base. The germline V gene specifies SQVTM as CDR1 and ANQGSEA as CDR2. V sheds 7 bases and J sheds 4 bases, leaving 13 bases between their ends. The data derive from a study of blood T cell repertoires in COVID-19 (dated by TCRdb to between 2020 and 2021). Regarding the research as a whole: The collaborator samples originated in the United States, Italy and Spain and spanned the acute and convalescent phases of COVID-19. The material from the prospective study consisted of cDNA or gDNA derived from T cells, B-cell-depleted T cells, or PBMCs. Deeply sampled blood TCRbeta repertoires from subjects exposed to, actively infected with, or recovered from COVID-19 were included in the dataset. The repertoires were released in a freely available public database meant as a resource for research on the immune response to SARS-CoV-2. Samples were obtained from the ongoing ImmuneRACE study (first 160 participants) and from 1,254 subjects provided by 6 global collaborators. A de-identified subject ID, COVID-19 status, age in years and sex were almost always included in the sample metadata. Where available, HLA class I and class II types were taken from metadata supplied by the sample provider and were not determined by assay-based typing.

The study at large found these results: The amount of clinical and demographic metadata varied by source and participant and was provided uncurated.

The chain uses TRBV29-1 and TRBJ1-1; D gene: possibly TRBD1, on 5 matching bases. This sequence originates from a woman aged 45 to 65 with COVID-19, enrolled during active disease. The sample taken for sequencing was peripheral blood. The DNA sequence follows: TGCAGCGCGGCCCTGGGGGGCACTGAAGCTTTCTTT. Protein translation: CSAALGGTEAFF.